The 25 T cell receptor beta chains in this list originate from one sample, sequenced in a study of T cell repertoires in cytomegalovirus infection. TCRdb re-called the reads with MiXCR, one entry per CDR3 protein. The sample has 200,000 or so distinct CDR3 sequences, roughly 19% seen once. The sample taken for sequencing was PBMCs. These receptors originate from a human donor in good health (CMV status not recorded). Some clones in this sample may be carry-over from other donors' samples.

This chain connects TRBV29-1 to TRBJ1-1; D may be TRBD1 (5 bases). The CDR3 runs 13 residues. Germline-derived CDR1 and CDR2 are SQVTM and ANQGSEA. V lost 7 bases, J lost 4 bases, and 16 bases lay in between. The CDR3 DNA reads as TGCAGCGGGTACAGGAGGGGTATCACTGAAGCTTTCTTT. It codes for CSGYRRGITEAFF.

The rearrangement links TRBV14 to TRBJ2-7, with 7 bases that match TRBD2. The CDR3 spans 16 residues. Germline values: CDR1 SGHDN, CDR2 FVKESK. V lost 1 base, J lost 3 bases, and 9 bases stayed unmatched. This CDR3 is CASSQVGGMGSYEQYF. In DNA, the CDR3 is TGTGCCAGCAGCCAAGTGGGAGGGATGGGGAGCTACGAGCAGTACTTC.

In its sample, this clonotype was seen many times. This chain uses TRBV7-6 with TRBJ2-1; D not certain. Germline values: CDR1 SGHVS, CDR2 FNYEAQ. Trimming pared 1 base from V and 0 bases from J, leaving 10 bases between. This CDR3 region has 16 residues. CDR3 in amino acids: CASSLGSASSYNEQFF. The CDR3 DNA follows: TGTGCCAGCAGCTTAGGATCAGCGAGCTCCTACAATGAGCAGTTCTTC.

The V gene is TRBV28, the J gene TRBJ1-5; 9 positions agree with TRBD1. The CDR3 is 17 residues long. Germline V gene data show CDR1 as MDHEN and CDR2 as SYDVKM. J lost 5 bases, V lost 5 bases, and 13 bases had no gene match. CDR3 sequence reads: CASSPYVDRGVDQPQHF. The CDR3 DNA reads TGTGCCAGCAGTCCCTATGTAGACAGGGGGGTCGATCAGCCCCAGCATTTT.

This clonotype was counted many times. The junction departs from the called germline gene at one end, perhaps through a read error. The rearrangement uses TRBV7-2 and TRBJ1-2; 8 bases are shared with TRBD1. Germline CDR1 is SGHTA and CDR2 is FQGNSA. There are 11 residues in the CDR3. The CDR3 region has the DNA TGTGCCAGCAGCCTGCGACAGGGGCTCGCCTTC. It specifies CASSLRQGLAF.

V gene TRBV11-2 combines with J gene TRBJ2-1; possibly TRBD1 for D (5 bases). V was clipped by 1 base and J by 7 bases, with 14 bases between them. Germline lookup yields CDR1 SGHAT and CDR2 FQNNGV. The CDR3 has 15 amino acids. CDR3 amino acids: CASSLGMQGRNEQFF. In DNA, the CDR3 is TGTGCCAGCAGCTTAGGAATGCAGGGCAGAAATGAGCAGTTCTTC. Together with reference TRBV11-2 and TRBJ2-1, the CDR3 gives the full variable domain: EAGVAQSPRYKIIEKRQSVAFWCNPISGHATLYWYQQILGQGPKLLIQFQNNGVVDDSQLPKDRFSAERLKGVDSTLKIQPAKLEDSAVYLCASSLGMQGRNEQFFGPGTRLTVL.

The CDR3 region is CASSEERSGNIQYF. The CDR3 DNA reads as TGTGCCAGCAGTGAAGAGCGGTCAGGGAACATTCAGTACTTC. The chain joins TRBV25-1 to TRBJ2-4; D is tentatively TRBD1 or TRBD2 (5 bases each). The CDR3 totals 14 residues. Germline V gene data show CDR1 as MGHDK and CDR2 as SYGVNS. Trimming removed 2 bases from V and 7 bases from J, with 12 bases in between. Complete variable domain (other parts from reference TRBV25-1 and TRBJ2-4): EADIYQTPRYLVIGTGKKITLECSQTMGHDKMYWYQQDPGMELHLIHYSYGVNSTEKGDLSSESTVSRIRTEHFPLTLESARPSHTSQYLCASSEERSGNIQYFGAGTRLSVL.

The chain employs TRBV7-2 and TRBJ2-7; no definite D call. The CDR3 spans 13 residues. Germline CDR1 reads SGHTA; CDR2 reads FQGNSA. V was clipped by 1 base and J by 2 bases, with 6 bases between them. In DNA, the CDR3 is TGTGCCAGCAGCTTAGGGGCTCCCTACGAGCAGTACTTC. It is translated as CASSLGAPYEQYF.

The chain combines TRBV6-6 with TRBJ2-5, with D tentatively TRBD1 (6 bases). V was clipped by 4 bases and J by 5 bases, with 11 bases between them. This CDR3 has 13 residues. The germline gives CDR1 MNHNY, CDR2 SVGAGI (reference sequence). CDR3 in amino acids: CASSSRGSETQYF. CDR3 in DNA: TGTGCCAGCAGTTCCAGGGGTTCGGAGACCCAGTACTTC.

In its sample, this clonotype was seen many times. This chain connects TRBV7-8 to TRBJ2-3, with TRBD2 identical over 8 bases. This CDR3 region has 14 residues. CDR1 is SGHVS and CDR2 is FQNEAQ in the germline V gene. Trimming cost V 9 bases and J 2 bases; bases outside gene matches: 7. The CDR3 coding sequence is TGTGCCAGTTTAGCGGGAACAAACACAGATACGCAGTATTTT. Its protein is CASLAGTNTDTQYF. Filled out from reference TRBV7-8 and TRBJ2-3, the complete variable domain reads GAGVSQSPRYKVAKRGQDVALRCDPISGHVSLFWYQQALGQGPEFLTYFQNEAQLDKSGLPSDRFFAERPEGSVSTLKIQRTQQEDSAVYLCASLAGTNTDTQYFGPGTRLTVL.

This sequence joins TRBV6-1 and TRBJ2-1, with unresolved D. V was cut by 8 bases and J by 6 bases, with 20 bases left in between. Germline V CDR1 and CDR2: MNHNS, SASEGT. The CDR3 runs 15 residues. CDR3 DNA sequence: TGTGCCAGCGGATTGAACCCGGACCCTGGCAATGAGCAGTTCTTC. This gives the protein CASGLNPDPGNEQFF.

The sample holds a few counts of this clonotype. The V and J genes are TRBV9 and TRBJ1-1, with D perhaps TRBD1 (5 bases). The ends were cut back, 4 bases at V and 3 bases at J, with 16 bases in the middle. The V gene's germline CDR1 is SGDLS and CDR2 YYNGEE. The CDR3 is made up of 15 amino acids. CDR3 amino acids: CASSLWGGEDTEAFF. CDR3 coding DNA: TGTGCCAGCAGCCTATGGGGGGGGGAGGACACTGAAGCTTTCTTT. The variable domain in full, completed from reference TRBV9 and TRBJ1-1, reads DSGVTQTPKHLITATGQRVTLRCSPRSGDLSVYWYQQSLDQGLQFLIQYYNGEERAKGNILERFSAQQFPDLHSELNLSSLELGDSALYFCASSLWGGEDTEAFFGQGTRLTVV.

The rearrangement uses TRBV20-1 and TRBJ2-5, with 8 bases lining up with TRBD2. Germline trimming cut 6 bases from V and 5 bases from J; bases unmatched to any gene: 8. The CDR3 is made up of 13 amino acids. Germline V CDR1 and CDR2: DFQATT, SNEGSKA (reference sequence). This CDR3 reads CSARGGPQETQYF. The CDR3, as DNA: TGCAGTGCCCGGGGGGGCCCCCAGGAGACCCAGTACTTC.

This sequence joins TRBV6-5 and TRBJ2-1; tentatively, D is TRBD1 (6 bases). Trimming shortened V by 1 base and J by 12 bases, and 7 bases separated the two germline ends. Germline values: CDR1 MNHEY, CDR2 SVGAGI. CDR3 length: 11 amino acids. This CDR3 is CASSYLGGQFF. The CDR3 DNA reads TGTGCCAGCAGTTACTTAGGGGGGCAGTTCTTC.

This clonotype was seen many times. This chain joins TRBV28 and TRBJ1-3, with a tentative D call TRBD1 (6 bases). This CDR3 region has 14 residues. Germline V gene sequence: CDR1 MDHEN, CDR2 SYDVKM. Between the trimmed V and J ends, which lost 5 bases and 2 bases, there was a span of 10 bases. The CDR3 is CASSIRGAGNTIYF. CDR3 nucleotide sequence: TGTGCCAGCAGTATCAGGGGTGCTGGAAACACCATATATTTT.

Comment on this clonotype: A read error may be the cause here, since a much bigger clone is one base away. The chain employs TRBV7-4 and TRBJ1-1; 9 nucleotides align to TRBD1. Germline V gene data show CDR1 as SGHVT and CDR2 as SQSDAQ. V dropped 4 bases and J dropped 5; count of bases not matched to a gene: 11. This CDR3 spans 16 amino acids. The CDR3 sequence: CASSWHKLTGGTEAFF. The CDR3 DNA sequence: TGTGCCAGCAGCTGGCACAAATTGACAGGGGGAACTGAAGCTTTCTTT. The full variable domain, its missing parts supplied by reference TRBV7-4 and TRBJ1-1, is GAGVSQSPRYKVAKRGRDVALRCDSISGHVTLYWYRQTLGQGSEVLTYSQSDAQRDKSGRPSGRFSAERPERSVSTLKIQRTEQGDSAVYLCASSWHKLTGGTEAFFGQGTRLTVV.

This clonotype has only a few counts. This chain links TRBV29-1 with TRBJ1-2; TRBD1 matches at 7 bases. The CDR3 runs 14 residues. The V gene's germline CDR1 is SQVTM and CDR2 ANQGSEA. V lost 4 bases and J lost 6; bases outside the gene matches: 11. The CDR3 sequence: CSVGQGGGLNGYTF. For the CDR3, the DNA is TGCAGCGTTGGTCAGGGGGGCGGCCTGAATGGCTACACCTTC.

This clonotype was recorded a few times. The chain joins TRBV5-1 to TRBJ2-4, with D perhaps matching TRBD1 (5 bases). The CDR3 length is 15 residues. V lost 4 bases and J 4 bases, leaving 15 bases between the germline ends. The germline gives CDR1 SGHRS, CDR2 YFSETQ. CDR3 amino acids: CASSPDRVLKNIQYF. CDR3 sequence (DNA): TGCGCCAGCAGCCCTGACAGAGTACTAAAAAACATTCAGTACTTC.

The chain employs TRBV4-2 and TRBJ1-6; 9 positions agree with TRBD1. The CDR3 sequence is 17 residues long. Losses at the gene ends were 1 base for V and 7 bases for J; bases not matched to a gene: 8. Germline CDR1 reads LGHNA; CDR2 reads YNFKEQ. CDR3: CASSQATGGFENSPLHF. The CDR3 DNA follows: TGTGCCAGCAGCCAAGCTACAGGGGGCTTTGAGAATTCACCCCTCCACTTT.

This clonotype appeared a few times. One base away lies a much larger clone, so this may be a sequencing read error. This chain connects TRBV7-2 to TRBJ2-3; D perhaps matches TRBD2 (6 bases). Trimming removed 7 bases at V and 9 bases at J, with 23 bases between. The CDR3 contains 15 residues. Germline assignment: CDR1 SGHTA and CDR2 FQGNSA. In DNA form, the CDR3 reads TGTGCCAGCATCCTGCGGGATGTGGGGCGGGTGACGCAGTATTTT. Its protein product is CASILRDVGRVTQYF.

This clonotype was counted many times. V is TRBV7-2 and J is TRBJ1-1; D is perhaps TRBD1 (6 bases). This CDR3 has 16 residues. Trimming took 4 bases from V and 6 from J, leaving 21 bases between them. Per the germline V gene, CDR1 is SGHTA and CDR2 is FQGNSA. As DNA, the CDR3 is TGTGCCAGCAGCTCCCCTCAAGGGGGGATTTCGTCTGAAGCTTTCTTT. Protein sequence: CASSSPQGGISSEAFF.

This clonotype was seen more than once but under ten times. This chain connects TRBV28 to TRBJ2-3, with a possible D match to TRBD2 (6 bases). This CDR3 comprises 14 residues. Germline CDR1 reads MDHEN; CDR2 reads SYDVKM. The V end was cut by 7 bases, the J end by 4 bases, with 15 bases between. The CDR3 sequence is CASTTTGGPDTQYF. The CDR3 DNA follows: TGTGCCAGCACTACTACCGGGGGTCCAGATACGCAGTATTTT.

The chain links TRBV19 to TRBJ1-1; tentative D call: TRBD1 (6 bases). CDR3 size: 16 residues. V gave up 7 bases and J gave up 1 base, with 19 bases separating them. CDR1 is LNHDA, CDR2 SQIVND, per germline (reference sequence). The CDR3 here is CASTKSAGEANTEAFF. The CDR3 DNA sequence: TGTGCCAGTACCAAATCCGCAGGGGAAGCGAACACTGAAGCTTTCTTT.

This clonotype was detected ten times or more. The chain combines TRBV6-2 or TRBV6-3 with TRBJ2-1; 14 positions match TRBD2. CDR1 is MNHEY and CDR2 is SVGEGT in the germline V gene. The CDR3 runs 18 residues. The V gene end was trimmed by 0 bases and the J gene end by 3 bases; junction bases not matched to a gene: 4. The CDR3 region is CASSYSGLAGEGYNEQFF. DNA of the CDR3: TGTGCCAGCAGTTACTCGGGACTAGCGGGAGAGGGCTACAATGAGCAGTTCTTC.

This chain uses TRBV6-2 or TRBV6-3 with TRBJ2-5, with D possibly being TRBD1 (5 bases). The CDR3 loop spans 16 amino acids. V dropped 2 bases and J dropped 1 base, with 14 bases sitting between them. Per germline, CDR1 MNHEY and CDR2 SVGEGT. This chain's CDR3 is CASSYPDRLIQETQYF. The CDR3 DNA sequence: TGTGCCAGCAGTTACCCCGACAGACTGATCCAAGAGACCCAGTACTTC.